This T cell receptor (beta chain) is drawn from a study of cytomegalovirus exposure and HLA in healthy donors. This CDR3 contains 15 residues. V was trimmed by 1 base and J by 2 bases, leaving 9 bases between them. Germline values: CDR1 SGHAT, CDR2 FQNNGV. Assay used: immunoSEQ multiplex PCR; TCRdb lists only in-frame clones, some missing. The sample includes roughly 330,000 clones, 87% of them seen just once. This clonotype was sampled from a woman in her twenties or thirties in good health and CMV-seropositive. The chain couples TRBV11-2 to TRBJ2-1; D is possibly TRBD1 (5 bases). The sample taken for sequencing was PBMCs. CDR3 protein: CASSLVQGPYNEQFF. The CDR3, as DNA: TGTGCCAGCAGCTTAGTTCAGGGCCCCTACAATGAGCAGTTCTTC.